The entry below gives a single T cell receptor beta chain sequence along with its context. The target of this receptor is not known. Base quality data are lacking; no much larger clone is found one base away. The label giving this sample's treatment or condition can be read as: randomized to nivolumab then ipilimumab (arm A) or the reverse (arm B). None of the patients in the trial had previously been given DNA-damaging chemotherapy. Samples came from patients with melanoma in CheckMate 064, a randomized, open-label phase II trial of sequential checkpoint blockade. Tumor TCR sequencing used genomic DNA from formalin-fixed paraffin-embedded (FFPE) tissue samples. The sample belongs to a study of sequential checkpoint blockade in melanoma (dated by TCRdb to the late 2010s). With respect to the entire study: Patients were randomized 1:1 to first-line nivolumab followed by ipilimumab (arm A) or ipilimumab followed by nivolumab (arm B). Both trial sequences were followed by maintenance nivolumab. TCRbeta immunosequencing was performed on DNA from roughly 90 pretreatment melanoma tumor samples. Matched tumor biopsies were taken from twenty-two patients before treatment and at week 13, after single-agent nivolumab (arm A) or ipilimumab (arm B). Approximately 80% of the matched tumor biopsy pairs taken before and after treatment were from the same lesion.

From the cysteine up to the phenylalanine, the CDR3 has a length of 18 residues. Here the CDR3 DNA is all that survives: 54 bases in frame from base 1. Looking up the germline V gene yields CDR1 MDHEN and CDR2 SYDVKM. V drops 3 bases and J drops 2 bases, leaving 21 bases in between. TCRbeta CDR3 regions were immunosequenced from genomic DNA with the immunoSEQ Assay. Genomic DNA was amplified by bias-controlled multiplex PCR before high-throughput sequencing. The authors' analysis ran thus. To quantify the absolute abundance of each unique TCRbeta CDR3 region, the sequences were collapsed and filtered. Clonality, defined as 1 minus Pielou's evenness, was calculated using only productive rearrangements. Tumor T-cell fraction was calculated by normalizing TCRbeta template counts to the amount of usable DNA, which was estimated from several housekeeping genes. Clones with significantly greater frequencies in on-treatment versus baseline samples were identified using a previously published method. The clones in this table, taken by TCRdb from immuneACCESS, are in-frame only. Not every clone is retained; where verified, under half of the shortfall comes from an unresolved V gene, and the cause of the rest is unknown. V, J and clone size were drawn from that table, and D and trimming were deduced from the DNA. The sample has 35,000 to 40,000 clones on record, more than 25% of them singletons. Of the sample, about 1.6% is held by the ten largest clones.

Study-wide conclusions, independent of this receptor: Patients with increases in tumor T-cell fraction and clonality by week 13 were approximately 30 times more likely to achieve clinical benefit. Small sample sizes and reduced statistical power limited the within-arm analyses of tumor T-cell fraction. In the nivolumab-first arm (arm A), pretreatment tumor TIL clonality was associated with response (P = .04). Tumor T-cell fraction and clonality were found to correlate with PD-L1 staining and CD8+ T-cell counts but not with mutational load. The model for predicting response that combines TCR metrics with mutation burden needs to be validated in larger, independent patient cohorts.

The chain employs TRBV28 and TRBJ2-3, and perhaps TRBD1 as D gene, on 6 matching bases. This specimen was tumor tissue (inferred from file names), taken from a patient given nivolumab and ipilimumab in sequence. The TCR comes from a human donor with melanoma. The DNA reads as follows: TGTGCCAGCAGTTTCCCGGAAACTTGGGGGCGAGACACAGATACGCAGTATTTT. This gives the protein CASSFPETWGRDTDTQYF.